This TCR beta chain stems from a study of long-term antiretroviral therapy in people with HIV. General observations from the study: ART was followed by higher diversity that remained below transplant donor controls.

Every participant with HIV received treatment in the United States. At the survey level, the v3.0 immunoSEQ assay was run. Sequenced by immunoSEQ multiplex PCR; TCRdb stores in-frame clones only, minus some. The table shows 22,000 or so clones, with approximately 88% occurring only once. V was clipped by 1 base and J by 5 bases, with 9 bases between them. Germline values: CDR1 SEHNR, CDR2 FQNEAQ (reference sequence). The CDR3 length is 13 residues. A word on this clone: Its antigen is currently unknown.

This sequence was found in a man aged 25-40 years with HIV. The sample here was unsorted PBMCs, taken almost 6 years after starting antiretroviral therapy. The V and J genes are TRBV7-9 and TRBJ2-7; D gene unclear. The CDR3 reads CASSLDGANEQYF. The CDR3 coding sequence is TGTGCCAGCAGCTTAGATGGTGCGAACGAGCAGTACTTC.